One sample yielded the 11 T cell receptor beta chains listed below, sequenced in a study of blood T cells in healthy people across ages. Combining a sample-barcoded 5' primer with a J-beta primer mix, a second PCR ran for roughly 7 to 12 cycles. MiXCR, applied by TCRdb to the 5' RACE reads, yields one record per CDR3 protein. The sample holds approximately 1.5 million distinct CDR3 sequences; about 32% are singletons and the top ten take 11%. Sequencing used blood. The receptors were sampled from a woman in her twenties or thirties in good health.

The CDR3 region is CASSLRVSRDTQYF. In DNA, the CDR3 is TGTGCCAGCAGTTTAAGGGTCTCTAGAGATACGCAGTATTTT. V usage is TRBV12-3 or TRBV12-4 and J usage is TRBJ2-3; D is unclear. The CDR3 is 14 amino acids. The V gene lost 2 bases and the J gene lost 5 bases, with 11 bases spanning the gap.

This chain uses TRBV11-2 with TRBJ1-1; D unclear. The CDR3 is 14 amino acids. Deletions cut 2 bases from V and 7 bases from J, with 14 bases between. The germline V gene encodes CDR1 SGHAT and CDR2 FQNNGV. The chain's CDR3 is CASSLRQIRGEAFF. The CDR3 bases are TGTGCCAGCAGCTTAAGACAAATCCGGGGTGAAGCTTTCTTT.

The V call is TRBV28, the J call TRBJ2-1; D possibly corresponds to TRBD1 (6 bases). Per the germline V gene, CDR1 is MDHEN and CDR2 is SYDVKM. Deletions cut 4 bases from V and 7 bases from J, with 14 bases between. The CDR3 loop spans 14 amino acids. CDR3 sequence (DNA): TGTGCCAGCAGTTCCCTGGTGGGGGCTAATGAGCAGTTCTTC. Translating it yields CASSSLVGANEQFF.

V gene TRBV7-6 combines with J gene TRBJ2-7; D is perhaps TRBD1 (6 bases). The DNA end is a closer match to TRBJ2-5, so the J assignment may be wrong. This CDR3 spans 18 amino acids. Per the germline V gene, CDR1 is SGHVS and CDR2 is FNYEAQ. In DNA, the CDR3 is TGTGCCAGCAGCTTAAGATCGGGTCAGGGGAGAATGGGAGAGACCCAGTACTTC. Translating it yields CASSLRSGQGRMGETQYF.

This sequence joins TRBV7-6 and TRBJ2-7; 8 bases match TRBD1. Germline V lookup: CDR1 SGHVS, CDR2 FNYEAQ. The length of the CDR3 is 16 residues. With V trimmed by 5 bases and J by 2 bases, 11 bases remained unmatched. CDR3: CASSHHRGYRPYEQYF. CDR3 coding DNA: TGTGCCAGCAGCCACCACAGGGGGTACCGCCCCTACGAGCAGTACTTC.

This clonotype was found many times. V is TRBV7-3 and J is TRBJ2-3; 7 bases line up with TRBD2. Germline V lookup: CDR1 SGHTA, CDR2 FQGTGA. CDR3 length equals 15 residues. The V gene end was trimmed by 1 base and the J gene end by 2 bases; junction bases not matched to a gene: 3. The DNA of the CDR3 is TGTGCCAGCAGCTTAAGCGGGAGTTCCACAGATACGCAGTATTTT. It encodes CASSLSGSSTDTQYF.

The rearrangement joins TRBV27 to TRBJ2-1; D is undetermined. The CDR3 covers 13 residues. The V gene lost 4 bases and the J gene lost 4 bases, with 8 bases spanning the gap. CDR1 and CDR2 from the germline V gene are MNHEY and SMNVEV (reference sequence). CDR3 in DNA: TGTGCCAGCAGTTCCTCGAATTACAATGAGCAGTTCTTC. It is translated as CASSSSNYNEQFF.

This clonotype was detected ten times or more. The chain uses TRBV7-6 and TRBJ2-7; D may be TRBD1 (6 bases). Trimming took off 5 bases at V and 3 bases at J, with 14 bases between the two ends. Germline lookup yields CDR1 SGHVS and CDR2 FNYEAQ. The CDR3 runs 14 residues. The CDR3 DNA follows: TGTGCCAGCAGCCCACAGGGTTCTGGCTACGAGCAGTACTTC. Protein: CASSPQGSGYEQYF. The full variable domain, rest sourced from reference TRBV7-6 and TRBJ2-7, is GAGVSQSPRYKVTKRGQDVALRCDPISGHVSLYWYRQALGQGPEFLTYFNYEAQQDKSGLPNDRFSAERPEGSISTLTIQRTEQRDSAMYRCASSPQGSGYEQYFGPGTRLTVT.

The rearrangement links TRBV5-1 to TRBJ1-4; D is possibly TRBD1 (5 bases). CDR1 SGHRS and CDR2 YFSETQ come from the germline V gene. The CDR3 is 15 residues long. Trimming removed 3 bases from V and 0 bases from J, with 9 bases in between. The CDR3 protein is CASSWGGATNEKLFF. The CDR3 coding sequence is TGCGCCAGCAGCTGGGGGGGAGCAACTAATGAAAAACTGTTTTTT.

Comments on this clonotype: A much more abundant neighbour one base away suggests this may be a read error. This CDR3 reads CASSERGGRSDTQYF. CDR3 bases: TGTGCCAGCAGTGAAAGGGGGGGCAGGTCAGATACGCAGTATTTT. The chain is built from TRBV6-1 and TRBJ2-3, with D perhaps matching TRBD2 (7 bases). This CDR3 is 15 amino acids long. CDR1 is MNHNS, CDR2 SASEGT, per germline. The ends were cut back, 2 bases at V and 4 bases at J, with 13 bases in the middle.

This clonotype was seen ten or more times. This chain connects TRBV29-1 to TRBJ2-1; the D call may be TRBD1 or TRBD2 (5 bases each). Between the trimmed V and J ends, which lost 7 bases and 7 bases, there was a span of 20 bases. The CDR3 runs 14 residues. In germline, CDR1 is SQVTM, CDR2 ANQGSEA. In DNA form, the CDR3 reads TGCAGCGCCGCGATCGGGACCCAGGGAAATGAGCAGTTCTTC. It is translated as CSAAIGTQGNEQFF.